This T cell receptor (beta chain) emerged from a study of blood T cell repertoires in COVID-19 (dated by TCRdb to the early 2020s). A note on the overall study: Collaborator samples came from the United States, Italy and Spain and covered acute and convalescent phases of COVID-19. The prospective study material was composed of cDNA or gDNA derived from T cells, B-cell-depleted T cells, or PBMCs. Deeply sampled blood TCRbeta repertoires from subjects exposed to, actively infected with, or recovered from COVID-19 were included in the dataset. The repertoires were made available in a free public database intended to serve as a resource for research on the immune response to SARS-CoV-2. The samples were drawn from two sources: the first 160 participants of the ongoing ImmuneRACE study, and over 1,000 subjects contributed by 6 global collaborators. Nearly every sample came with metadata listing a de-identified subject ID, COVID-19 status, age in years and sex. Where available, HLA class I and class II types were obtained from metadata supplied by the sample provider rather than from assay-based typing. What the study reported, not specific to this receptor: The quantity of clinical and demographic metadata differed by source and by participant and was supplied without curation.

The immunoSEQ Assay, a bias-controlled multiplex PCR, was used to amplify TCRbeta CDR3 regions from genomic DNA. Concerning the study's data processing: Within the assay, amplification of reference gene primers was used to estimate how many nucleated cells each sample contained. To quantify the absolute abundance of each unique TCRbeta CDR3 rearrangement, sequence reads were collapsed and filtered. For each sample, productive Simpson clonality was calculated as the square root of Simpson's diversity index over productive rearrangements. TCRdb took this table from immuneACCESS and kept in-frame rearrangements with V and J called. Such tables lack part of the clones; where checked against another copy, unresolved V genes explain under half of the gap, and the rest is unexplained. The V and J calls and clone size come from that table; D and trimming were worked out from the DNA. Here the sample has roughly 100,000 clones; 70% to 75% occur a single time. Approximately 0.9% of the sample goes to the ten largest clones.

This clone appeared a single time. Its antigen is not yet known. No base qualities exist here, and no much larger clone lies one base off it. V lost 1 base and J lost 12 bases, and the count of bases not matched to a germline gene is 6. CDR1 and CDR2 (SNHLY, FYNNEI) derive from the germline V gene. The CDR3, from cysteine to phenylalanine, totals 13 residues. Kept here is only the CDR3 DNA, which spans 39 bases and is read in frame from base 1. Whole blood was collected in K2EDTA tubes by collaborating institutions according to the institutions' own protocols. Collaborator samples were shipped for TCRbeta analysis as frozen whole blood, isolated PBMCs, or DNA extracted from either sample type.

This clonotype was obtained from a human donor with acute or convalescent COVID-19. The donor label of this sample is uncertain. Sequences were obtained from peripheral blood. The chain is assembled from TRBV2 and TRBJ2-1; 7 bases in between match TRBD2. The CDR3 region has the sequence CASSEGAGDGQFF. The DNA sequence is as follows: TGTGCCAGCAGTGAAGGGGCGGGGGATGGGCAGTTCTTC.